This T cell receptor beta chain was observed in a study of blood T cell repertoires in COVID-19. Study information: There were acute and convalescent COVID-19 samples, and they came from the United States, Italy and Spain. Sample material is recorded as cDNA or gDNA derived from T cells, B-cell-depleted T cells, or PBMCs.

Germline V lookup: CDR1 SGHDT, CDR2 YYEEEE. V trimming: 4 bases; J trimming: 7 bases; junction bases outside the gene matches: 8. This CDR3 spans 15 amino acids. Original data processing: Amplification of reference gene primers was used by the study to estimate nucleated cell counts. TCRdb's table, derived via immunoSEQ multiplex PCR, lists solely in-frame clones and lacks some. The V and J calls and clone size were taken over from that table, and D and trimming were inferred from the DNA. The data contain 100,000 to 150,000 clones, around 82% of them singletons. This sequence was found in a man in his 60s with acute or convalescent COVID-19. The V gene is TRBV5-6, the J gene TRBJ1-2; TRBD1 matches 12 bases. Sequencing was done on a sample of peripheral blood. The CDR3: CASSDPGTGGFGYTF. For the CDR3, the DNA is TGTGCCAGCAGCGACCCCGGGACAGGGGGCTTTGGCTACACCTTC.